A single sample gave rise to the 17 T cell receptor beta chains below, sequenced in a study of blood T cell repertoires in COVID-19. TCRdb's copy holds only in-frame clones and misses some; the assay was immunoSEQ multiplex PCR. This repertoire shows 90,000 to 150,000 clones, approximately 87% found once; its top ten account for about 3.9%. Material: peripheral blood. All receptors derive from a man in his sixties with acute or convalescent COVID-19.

As DNA, the CDR3 is TGTGCCAGCAGCCTCGGGACAGGCGCAGGAAACACCATATATTTT. The encoded protein is CASSLGTGAGNTIYF. This sequence joins TRBV5-4 and TRBJ1-3; TRBD1 aligns across 8 bases. Trimming took 4 bases from V and 4 from J; bases not matched to a gene: 7. Germline loops: CDR1 SGHNT, CDR2 YYREEE (reference sequence). The length of the CDR3 is 15 residues.

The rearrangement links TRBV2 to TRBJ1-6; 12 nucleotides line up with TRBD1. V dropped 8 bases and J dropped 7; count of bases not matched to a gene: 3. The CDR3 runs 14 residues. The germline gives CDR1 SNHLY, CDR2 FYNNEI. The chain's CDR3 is CASQGQGANSPLHF. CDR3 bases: TGTGCCAGCCAGGGACAGGGGGCAAATTCACCCCTCCACTTT. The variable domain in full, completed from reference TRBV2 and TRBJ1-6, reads EPEVTQTPSHQVTQMGQEVILRCVPISNHLYFYWYRQILGQKVEFLVSFYNNEISEKSEIFDDQFSVERPDGSNFTLKIRSTKLEDSAMYFCASQGQGANSPLHFGNGTRLTVT.

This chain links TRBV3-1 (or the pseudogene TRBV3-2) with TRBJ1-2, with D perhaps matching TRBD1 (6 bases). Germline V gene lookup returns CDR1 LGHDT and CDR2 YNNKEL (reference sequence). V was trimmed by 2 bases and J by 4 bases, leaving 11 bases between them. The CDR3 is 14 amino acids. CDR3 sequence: CASSQPRGGYGYTF. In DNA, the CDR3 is TGTGCCAGCAGCCAACCCAGGGGCGGCTATGGCTACACCTTC.

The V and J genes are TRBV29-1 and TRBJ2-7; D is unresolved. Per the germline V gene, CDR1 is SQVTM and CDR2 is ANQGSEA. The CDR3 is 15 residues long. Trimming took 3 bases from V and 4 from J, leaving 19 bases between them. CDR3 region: CSVDGLGRTPYEQYF. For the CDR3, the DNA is TGCAGCGTTGACGGTCTGGGCAGAACCCCTTACGAGCAGTACTTC.

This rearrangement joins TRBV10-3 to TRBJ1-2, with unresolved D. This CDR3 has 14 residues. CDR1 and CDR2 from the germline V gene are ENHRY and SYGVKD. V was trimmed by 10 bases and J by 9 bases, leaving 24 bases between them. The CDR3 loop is CASSRGGEGNSYTF. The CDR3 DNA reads TGTGCCAGCTCCCGGGGTGGGGAAGGGAACAGCTACACCTTC.

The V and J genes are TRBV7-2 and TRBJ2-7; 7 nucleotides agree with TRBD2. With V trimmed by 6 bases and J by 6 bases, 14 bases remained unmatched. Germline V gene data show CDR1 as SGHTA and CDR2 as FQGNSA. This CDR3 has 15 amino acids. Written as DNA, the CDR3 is TGTGCCAGCAGTTTAAGCACTAGCGCCAGCATCGAGCAGTACTTC. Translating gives CASSLSTSASIEQYF. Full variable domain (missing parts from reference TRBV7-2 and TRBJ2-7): GAGVSQSPSNKVTEKGKDVELRCDPISGHTALYWYRQSLGQGLEFLIYFQGNSAPDKSGLPSDRFSAERTGGSVSTLTIQRTQQEDSAVYLCASSLSTSASIEQYFGPGTRLTVT.

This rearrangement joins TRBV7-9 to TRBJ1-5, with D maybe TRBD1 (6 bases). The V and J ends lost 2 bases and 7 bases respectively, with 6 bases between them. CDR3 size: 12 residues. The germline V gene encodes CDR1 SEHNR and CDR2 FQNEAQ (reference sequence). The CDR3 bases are TGTGCCAGCAGCTTACAGGGGCAGCCCCAGCATTTT. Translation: CASSLQGQPQHF. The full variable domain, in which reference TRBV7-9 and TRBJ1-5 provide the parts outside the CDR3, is DTGVSQNPRHKITKRGQNVTFRCDPISEHNRLYWYRQTLGQGPEFLTYFQNEAQLEKSRLLSDRFSAERPKGSFSTLEIQRTEQGDSAMYLCASSLQGQPQHFGDGTRLSIL.

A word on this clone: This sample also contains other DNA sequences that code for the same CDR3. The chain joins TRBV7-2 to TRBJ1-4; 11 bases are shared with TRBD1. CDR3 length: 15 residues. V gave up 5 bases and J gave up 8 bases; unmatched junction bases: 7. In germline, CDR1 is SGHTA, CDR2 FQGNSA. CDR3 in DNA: TGTGCCAGCAGCCCAGGACAGGGGGCAGAGGAAAAACTGTTTTTT. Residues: CASSPGQGAEEKLFF.

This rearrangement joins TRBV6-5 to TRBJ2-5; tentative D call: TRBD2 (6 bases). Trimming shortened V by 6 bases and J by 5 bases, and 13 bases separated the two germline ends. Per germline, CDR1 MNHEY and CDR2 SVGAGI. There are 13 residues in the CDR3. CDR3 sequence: CASSATRRETQYF. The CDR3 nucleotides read TGTGCCAGCAGCGCGACTAGGCGGGAGACCCAGTACTTC.

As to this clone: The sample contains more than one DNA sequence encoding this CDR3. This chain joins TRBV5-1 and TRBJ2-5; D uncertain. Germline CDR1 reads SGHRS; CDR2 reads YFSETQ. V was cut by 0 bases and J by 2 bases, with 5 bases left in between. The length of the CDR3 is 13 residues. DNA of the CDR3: TGCGCCAGCAGCTTGGGTCAGCAAGAGACCCAGTACTTC. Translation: CASSLGQQETQYF. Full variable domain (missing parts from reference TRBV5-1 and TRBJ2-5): KAGVTQTPRYLIKTRGQQVTLSCSPISGHRSVSWYQQTPGQGLQFLFEYFSETQRNKGNFPGRFSGRQFSNSRSEMNVSTLELGDSALYLCASSLGQQETQYFGPGTRLLVL.

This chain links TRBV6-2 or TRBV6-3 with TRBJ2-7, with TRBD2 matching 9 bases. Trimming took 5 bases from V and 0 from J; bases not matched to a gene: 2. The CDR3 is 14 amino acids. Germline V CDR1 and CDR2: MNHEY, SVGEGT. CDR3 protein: CASSIAGASYEQYF. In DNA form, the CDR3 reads TGTGCCAGCAGTATAGCGGGAGCCTCCTACGAGCAGTACTTC.

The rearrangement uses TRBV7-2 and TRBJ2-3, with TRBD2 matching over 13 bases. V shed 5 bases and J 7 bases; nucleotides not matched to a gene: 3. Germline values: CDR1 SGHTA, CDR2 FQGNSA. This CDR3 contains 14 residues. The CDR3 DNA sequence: TGTGCCAGCAGCCGGACTAGCGGGAGTAATACGCAGTATTTT. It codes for CASSRTSGSNTQYF.

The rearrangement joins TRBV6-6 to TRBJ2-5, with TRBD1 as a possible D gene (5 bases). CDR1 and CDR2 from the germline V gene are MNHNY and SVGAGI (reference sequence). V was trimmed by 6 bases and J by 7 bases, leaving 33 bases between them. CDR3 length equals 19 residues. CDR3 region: CASSSPPGHASTLEGTQYF. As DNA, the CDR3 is TGTGCCAGCAGCTCCCCTCCCGGACACGCCAGCACTCTAGAAGGGACCCAGTACTTC.

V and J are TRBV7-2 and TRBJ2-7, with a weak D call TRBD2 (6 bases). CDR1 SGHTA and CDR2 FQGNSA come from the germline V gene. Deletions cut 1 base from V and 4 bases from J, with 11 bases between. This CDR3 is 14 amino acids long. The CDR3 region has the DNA TGTGCCAGCAGCTTAGATCCTAGCGTTTACGAGCAGTACTTC. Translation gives CASSLDPSVYEQYF. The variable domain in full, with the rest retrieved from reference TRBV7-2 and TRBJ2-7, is GAGVSQSPSNKVTEKGKDVELRCDPISGHTALYWYRQSLGQGLEFLIYFQGNSAPDKSGLPSDRFSAERTGGSVSTLTIQRTQQEDSAVYLCASSLDPSVYEQYFGPGTRLTVT.

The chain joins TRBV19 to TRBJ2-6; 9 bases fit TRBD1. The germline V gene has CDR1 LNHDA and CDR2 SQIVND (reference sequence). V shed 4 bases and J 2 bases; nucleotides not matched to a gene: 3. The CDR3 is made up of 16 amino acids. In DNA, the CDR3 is TGTGCCAGTAGTAAGGACAGGGGAGCTGGGGCCAACGTCCTGACTTTC. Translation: CASSKDRGAGANVLTF.

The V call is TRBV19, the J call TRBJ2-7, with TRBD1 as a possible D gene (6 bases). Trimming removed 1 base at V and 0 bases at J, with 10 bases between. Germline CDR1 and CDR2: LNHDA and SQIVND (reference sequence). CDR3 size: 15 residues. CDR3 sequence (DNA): TGTGCCAGTAGTATAGCGGTACAGGGCTCCTACGAGCAGTACTTC. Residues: CASSIAVQGSYEQYF.

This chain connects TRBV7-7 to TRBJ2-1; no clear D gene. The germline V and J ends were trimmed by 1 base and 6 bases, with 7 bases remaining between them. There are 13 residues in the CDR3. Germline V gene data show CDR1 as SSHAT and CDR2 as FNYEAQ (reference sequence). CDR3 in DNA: TGTGCCAGCAGCTTAGTCCCGAGCAATGAGCAGTTCTTC. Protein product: CASSLVPSNEQFF.